This T cell receptor (beta chain) was found in a study of shared clonotypes between healthy human individuals. The protocol was immunoSEQ multiplex PCR, while the TCRdb copy is restricted to in-frame clones and leaves out a portion. The data show 2 million to 3 million clones, over 85% seen once. Looked up from germline, CDR1 is LNHDA and CDR2 is SQIVND (reference sequence). This CDR3 is built from 12 residues. With 3 bases removed from V and 11 bases from J, the gap between germline ends came to 11 bases. Sequencing input: naive CD4+ T cells from PBMCs. This sample's subset: CD45RA+ positively selected. The receptor comes from a man aged 18 to 29 in good health. Some clones in this sample may be carry-over from other donors' samples. The chain links TRBV19 to TRBJ2-1; D not resolved. CDR3 sequence (DNA): TGTGCCAGTAGTATGACTTCGACCAAGCAGTTCTTC. Encoded protein: CASSMTSTKQFF.